One and the same sample provided the 23 T cell receptor beta chains below, sequenced in a study of blood T cell repertoires in COVID-19. Generated by immunoSEQ multiplex PCR, the TCRdb table keeps only in-frame clones and is missing some. The table records about 210,000 clones, 84% of them present only once. Sequencing was performed on peripheral blood. The receptors originated from a man aged 50-60 years with active or convalescent COVID-19.

The chain recombines TRBV4-2 with TRBJ2-2; no firm D call. This CDR3 region has 15 residues. Germline V CDR1 and CDR2: LGHNA, YNFKEQ. Trimming cost V 4 bases and J 4 bases, with 13 bases left between them. CDR3: CASSLAPLFTGELFF. CDR3 nucleotides: TGTGCCAGCAGCCTAGCCCCCTTGTTCACCGGGGAGCTGTTTTTT.

The J gene is TRBJ1-2, the V gene TRBV4-2, with TRBD1 identical over 7 bases. The length of the CDR3 is 14 residues. Germline V gene lookup returns CDR1 LGHNA and CDR2 YNFKEQ. CDR3 DNA sequence: TGTGCAACCAGGGGGGTAGTAGGGAACTATGGCTACACCTTC. This gives the protein CATRGVVGNYGYTF.

The chain has TRBV6-2 or TRBV6-3 and TRBJ2-1; possibly TRBD2 for D (6 bases). The V end was cut by 6 bases, the J end by 4 bases, with 16 bases between. The CDR3 runs 15 residues. The V gene's germline CDR1 is MNHEY and CDR2 SVGEGT. CDR3 amino acids: CASSQAGTSYNEQFF. The CDR3 bases are TGTGCCAGCAGCCAAGCGGGTACATCATACAATGAGCAGTTCTTC.

The gene calls are TRBV14 and TRBJ2-1, with D perhaps matching TRBD1 (6 bases). Germline CDR1 and CDR2: SGHDN and FVKESK. Trimming left V 5 bases short and J 5 bases short, with 10 bases between. This CDR3 is built from 13 residues. The CDR3 region has the DNA TGTGCCAGCAGCGGTTACAGGGACAATGAGCAGTTCTTC. It specifies CASSGYRDNEQFF.

CDR3 sequence reads: CASSPGQGGTEAFF. CDR3 in DNA: TGTGCCAGTAGTCCGGGACAGGGGGGCACTGAAGCTTTCTTT. The rearrangement joins TRBV19 to TRBJ1-1, with 11 bases fitting TRBD1. Germline V gene lookup returns CDR1 LNHDA and CDR2 SQIVND (reference sequence). V was clipped by 5 bases and J by 4 bases; unmatched bases: 3. The CDR3 is made up of 14 amino acids.

J is TRBJ1-3 and V is TRBV7-2; maybe TRBD1 (5 bases). Germline assignment: CDR1 SGHTA and CDR2 FQGNSA. This CDR3 is built from 14 residues. V was trimmed by 6 bases and J by 0 bases, leaving 9 bases between them. CDR3 DNA sequence: TGTGCCAGCAGACAGGCGAGCTCTGGAAACACCATATATTTT. It is translated as CASRQASSGNTIYF.

The chain combines TRBV18 with TRBJ1-5; D gene ambiguous. Trimming removed 3 bases from V and 1 base from J, with 7 bases in between. The germline gives CDR1 KGHSH, CDR2 LQKENI. The CDR3 runs to 14 residues. CDR3 region: CASSPGRSNQPQHF. The CDR3 region has the DNA TGTGCCAGCTCACCGGGCAGGAGCAATCAGCCCCAGCATTTT.

The chain has TRBV19 and TRBJ1-6; the match to TRBD1 covers 10 bases. The germline CDR1 and CDR2 sequences are LNHDA and SQIVND (reference sequence). CDR3 size: 15 residues. With 5 bases clipped from V and 6 bases from J, the junction kept 4 bases outside the gene matches. The CDR3 spells CASSSRQGANSPLHF. In DNA, the CDR3 is TGTGCCAGTAGTTCCCGACAGGGGGCTAATTCACCCCTCCACTTT.

The CDR3 nucleotides read TGTGCCAGCAGCAAAGACACCCAAGGGGGCGTCCTGACTTTC. Protein: CASSKDTQGGVLTF. V and J are TRBV21-1 and TRBJ2-6; TRBD1 is the table's D call and was not checked against the DNA. TRBV21-1 is labeled a pseudogene. This CDR3 comprises 14 residues.

The V and J genes are TRBV7-2 and TRBJ2-2; D is unclear. Trimming left V 2 bases short and J 4 bases short, with 8 bases between. Germline assignment: CDR1 SGHTA and CDR2 FQGNSA. The length of the CDR3 is 14 residues. The CDR3: CASSLTRVTGELFF. The CDR3 DNA reads TGTGCCAGCAGCTTAACCCGGGTCACCGGGGAGCTGTTTTTT.

The rearrangement joins TRBV7-9 to TRBJ2-1, with 11 bases matching TRBD2. This CDR3 has 15 amino acids. V shed 5 bases, J shed 4 bases, and the junction held 4 bases outside the gene matches. CDR1 is SEHNR, CDR2 FQNEAQ, per germline (reference sequence). The CDR3 is CASSPGTSGYNEQFF. CDR3 coding DNA: TGTGCCAGCAGCCCCGGGACTAGCGGTTACAATGAGCAGTTCTTC. The full variable domain, completed using reference TRBV7-9 and TRBJ2-1, is DTGVSQNPRHKITKRGQNVTFRCDPISEHNRLYWYRQTLGQGPEFLTYFQNEAQLEKSRLLSDRFSAERPKGSFSTLEIQRTEQGDSAMYLCASSPGTSGYNEQFFGPGTRLTVL.

This sequence joins TRBV18 and TRBJ2-1, with a weak D call TRBD1 (6 bases). CDR3 size: 16 residues. Per germline, CDR1 KGHSH and CDR2 LQKENI. Trimming took off 4 bases at V and 1 base at J, with 14 bases between the two ends. The CDR3 bases are TGTGCCAGCTCACGAATGTCGACAGGATCCTACAATGAGCAGTTCTTC. It codes for CASSRMSTGSYNEQFF.

The gene calls are TRBV2 and TRBJ2-1; 12 nucleotides line up with TRBD1. Germline V gene lookup returns CDR1 SNHLY and CDR2 FYNNEI. Germline trimming cut 3 bases from V and 9 bases from J; bases unmatched to any gene: 6. The CDR3 runs to 15 residues. The CDR3 DNA reads as TGTGCCAGCAGTGATCCCGGGACAGGGGGCGGTGAGCAGTTCTTC. It yields the protein CASSDPGTGGGEQFF.

This sequence joins TRBV28 and TRBJ1-2; the match to TRBD1 covers 8 bases. This CDR3 has 13 amino acids. V dropped 4 bases and J dropped 2; count of bases not matched to a gene: 0. Germline V CDR1 and CDR2: MDHEN, SYDVKM. CDR3 residues: CASSWTGNYGYTF. The CDR3 DNA follows: TGTGCCAGCAGTTGGACAGGGAACTATGGCTACACCTTC.

The chain couples TRBV9 to TRBJ2-1, with 8 bases matching TRBD2. This CDR3 is 19 amino acids long. Trimming at V came to 4 bases and at J to 4 bases, leaving 19 bases not matched to a gene. Germline V CDR1 and CDR2: SGDLS, YYNGEE. CDR3 region: CASSPRGGSSANDYNEQFF. The CDR3 coding sequence is TGTGCCAGCAGCCCCCGCGGGGGGTCTAGCGCCAACGATTACAATGAGCAGTTCTTC.

The chain employs TRBV24-1 and TRBJ2-7, with a weak D call TRBD1 (6 bases). The germline CDR1 and CDR2 sequences are KGHDR and SFDVKD. The CDR3 covers 13 residues. With 12 bases removed from V and 3 bases from J, the gap between germline ends came to 17 bases. The CDR3 reads CAPAGDIYYEQYF. The CDR3 DNA sequence: TGTGCCCCCGCCGGGGACATTTACTACGAGCAGTACTTC.

V is TRBV24-1 and J is TRBJ1-2, with TRBD1 as a possible D gene (5 bases). This CDR3 spans 13 amino acids. The V end lost 4 bases, the J end lost 4 bases, and 9 bases lay between the germline ends. Germline V gene data show CDR1 as KGHDR and CDR2 as SFDVKD. The chain's CDR3 is CATSDHDSYGYTF. The CDR3 DNA follows: TGTGCCACCAGTGACCACGACAGCTATGGCTACACCTTC.

V usage is TRBV5-1 and J usage is TRBJ1-2, with D possibly being TRBD1 (5 bases). The V gene's germline CDR1 is SGHRS and CDR2 YFSETQ. The V end was cut by 7 bases, the J end by 2 bases, with 12 bases between. This CDR3 is 13 amino acids long. The CDR3 loop reads CASSTEGNYGYTF. The CDR3 nucleotides are TGCGCCAGCTCGACGGAGGGGAACTATGGCTACACCTTC.

This sequence joins TRBV7-8 and TRBJ2-7; D is undetermined. The germline V gene encodes CDR1 SGHVS and CDR2 FQNEAQ. The CDR3 spans 13 residues. Deletions cut 0 bases from V and 3 bases from J, with 6 bases between. This CDR3 is CASSLAVLYEQYV. The CDR3 nucleotides read TGTGCCAGCAGCTTAGCCGTTCTCTACGAGCAGTACGTC.

This sequence joins TRBV4-2 and TRBJ1-6; 7 positions match TRBD1. CDR1 is LGHNA, CDR2 YNFKEQ, per germline. With V trimmed by 3 bases and J by 10 bases, 9 bases remained unmatched. The CDR3 extends over 15 amino acids. The CDR3 sequence is CASSQVDRDSSPLHF. The CDR3 bases are TGTGCCAGCAGCCAGGTCGACAGGGACAGCTCACCCCTCCACTTT.

The chain combines TRBV5-4 with TRBJ2-5; the D gene is possibly TRBD1 (6 bases). Germline V CDR1 and CDR2: SGHNT, YYREEE (reference sequence). V was cut by 3 bases and J by 5 bases, with 17 bases left in between. This CDR3 comprises 15 residues. Written as DNA, the CDR3 is TGTGCCAGCAGCTCTAGGGGTCAGGGGTGGGAGACCCAGTACTTC. Its protein is CASSSRGQGWETQYF.

This chain uses TRBV3-1 (or the pseudogene TRBV3-2) with TRBJ2-7, with D possibly TRBD1 on 6 matching bases. This CDR3 comprises 16 residues. V was cut by 2 bases and J by 2 bases, with 16 bases left in between. Germline assignment: CDR1 LGHDT and CDR2 YNNKEL (reference sequence). CDR3 nucleotide sequence: TGTGCCAGCAGCCAACACTATTACAGGGATCCCTACGAGCAGTACGTC. Protein: CASSQHYYRDPYEQYV.

The gene calls are TRBV5-4 and TRBJ1-2, with TRBD1 matching 7 bases. CDR3 length equals 12 residues. Trimming removed 2 bases from V and 12 bases from J; junction bases left unmatched: 7. Looked up from germline, CDR1 is SGHNT and CDR2 is YYREEE (reference sequence). CDR3 in amino acids: CASSFTGVGDTF. In DNA, the CDR3 is TGTGCCAGCAGCTTTACAGGGGTTGGTGACACCTTC.